This is a list of T cell receptor beta chains from one sample in a study of molecular identifiers for immune sequencing clone quantification. MiXCR, run by TCRdb on the PCR reads, gives a single entry per CDR3 protein. The data hold around 100,000 distinct CDR3 sequences, with under 40% observed a single time. The sample comprised naive CD8+ T cells from blood, with Jurkat cell RNA spiked in. Receptors originate from a human donor in good health. Some libraries in this study had Jurkat cell RNA spiked in. Each CDR3 is given with its conserved first and last residue. Fields, in order: CDR3 DNA, CDR3 protein, V gene, J gene, clone size, D gene. A D gene is named only where the DNA matches it firmly. Size tells how often a clone was seen (once, few, many) or the class of an expanded clone, and some rows leave it out.

CDR3nt: TGCGCCAGCAGCCAGGAATGGGTATCGGAGACCCAGTACTTC
CDR3aa: CASSQEWVSETQYF
v_gene: TRBV4-3
j_gene: TRBJ2-5
abundance: NA
d_gene: NA

CDR3nt: TGTGCCAGCAGTTTATTGGCCGGTCGGGATTACAATGAGCAGTTCTTC
CDR3aa: CASSLLAGRDYNEQFF
v_gene: TRBV28
j_gene: TRBJ2-1
abundance: many
d_gene: NA

CDR3nt: TGTGCCAGCAGTCCCTGGACCCCGAACCAGCCCCAGCATTTT
CDR3aa: CASSPWTPNQPQHF
v_gene: TRBV27
j_gene: TRBJ1-5
abundance: few
d_gene: NA

CDR3nt: TGTGCCAGCACCTTGGCCGGGGAGCTGTTTTTT
CDR3aa: CASTLAGELFF
v_gene: TRBV12-3/TRBV12-4
j_gene: TRBJ2-2
abundance: many
d_gene: NA

CDR3nt: TGTGCCAGCAGCTTATTAAGGTTCACAGATACGCAGTATTTT
CDR3aa: CASSLLRFTDTQYF
v_gene: TRBV7-9
j_gene: TRBJ2-3
abundance: few
d_gene: NA

CDR3nt: TGTGCCAGCAGCGTAGCTAGCGGGAGTTGGACAGATACGCAGTATTTT
CDR3aa: CASSVASGSWTDTQYF
v_gene: TRBV9
j_gene: TRBJ2-3
abundance: few
d_gene: TRBD2

CDR3nt: TGCAGCGTTGTTTGGCTAGCGGGACCCCAAGAGACCCAGTACTTC
CDR3aa: CSVVWLAGPQETQYF
v_gene: TRBV29-1
j_gene: TRBJ2-5
abundance: few
d_gene: TRBD2

CDR3nt: TGTGCCAGCAGCTTAGACGTCAATCAAGAGACCCAGTACTTC
CDR3aa: CASSLDVNQETQYF
v_gene: TRBV13
j_gene: TRBJ2-5
abundance: once
d_gene: NA

CDR3nt: TGTGCCAGCAGCTTAGAGTTGAGGTACAAAGAGACCCAGTACTTC
CDR3aa: CASSLELRYKETQYF
v_gene: TRBV11-2
j_gene: TRBJ2-5
abundance: few
d_gene: NA

CDR3nt: TGTGCCAGCAGTAAGGGGGCTGAAGCTTTCTTT
CDR3aa: CASSKGAEAFF
v_gene: TRBV6-5
j_gene: TRBJ1-1
abundance: many
d_gene: NA

CDR3nt: TGTGCCAGCAGCGTTTGGACAGAGGATACCACAGATACGCAGTATTTT
CDR3aa: CASSVWTEDTTDTQYF
v_gene: TRBV9
j_gene: TRBJ2-3
abundance: many
d_gene: NA

CDR3nt: TGTGCCAGCAGCATGACAGGGTTTAGCACAGATACGCAGTATTTT
CDR3aa: CASSMTGFSTDTQYF
v_gene: TRBV7-3
j_gene: TRBJ2-3
abundance: NA
d_gene: TRBD1

CDR3nt: TGTGCCAGCAGCGCGTCGACAGGGCTAACCTACGAGCAGTACTTC
CDR3aa: CASSASTGLTYEQYF
v_gene: TRBV25-1
j_gene: TRBJ2-7
abundance: NA
d_gene: TRBD1

CDR3nt: TGTGCCAGCAGCGATGGCAGCTCCTACGAGCAGTACTTC
CDR3aa: CASSDGSSYEQYF
v_gene: TRBV9
j_gene: TRBJ2-7
abundance: few
d_gene: NA

CDR3nt: TGTGCCAGTACTCGGGCAGGGGCTTTTAGCAATCAGCCCCAGCAATTT
CDR3aa: CASTRAGAFSNQPQQF
v_gene: TRBV19
j_gene: TRBJ1-5
abundance: NA
d_gene: NA

CDR3nt: TGTGCCACCTCGCCGGACAGCTCCTACGAGCAGTACTTC
CDR3aa: CATSPDSSYEQYF
v_gene: TRBV19
j_gene: TRBJ2-7
abundance: few
d_gene: NA

CDR3nt: TGTGCCAGCAGCGTAGGTCCTAGGGGAGCAGCAGATACGCAGTATTTT
CDR3aa: CASSVGPRGAADTQYF
v_gene: TRBV9
j_gene: TRBJ2-3
abundance: many
d_gene: NA

CDR3nt: TGTGCCAGCAGCCCCACTAGCGGGAGCTCCTACGAGCAGTACTTC
CDR3aa: CASSPTSGSSYEQYF
v_gene: TRBV7-2
j_gene: TRBJ2-7
abundance: many
d_gene: TRBD2

CDR3nt: TGTGCCAGCAGACCCGGACAGGGGTTATGGGCAGATACGCAGTATTTT
CDR3aa: CASRPGQGLWADTQYF
v_gene: TRBV6-5
j_gene: TRBJ2-3
abundance: few
d_gene: TRBD1

CDR3nt: TGCAGCGCGAGGGACCCACCACCGATTAGCACAGATACGCAGTATTTT
CDR3aa: CSARDPPPISTDTQYF
v_gene: TRBV29-1
j_gene: TRBJ2-3
abundance: many
d_gene: NA

CDR3nt: TGTGCCAGCAGCGCGGGGGACAGCTCCTACAATGAGCAGTTCTTC
CDR3aa: CASSAGDSSYNEQFF
v_gene: TRBV7-9
j_gene: TRBJ2-1
abundance: NA
d_gene: NA

CDR3nt: TGTGCCAGCAGTGAAGCTCCGCTCACCGGGGAGCTGTTTTTT
CDR3aa: CASSEAPLTGELFF
v_gene: TRBV2
j_gene: TRBJ2-2
abundance: few
d_gene: NA

CDR3nt: TGTGCCAGCAGTAGCGGCGTGTGGAGTGGCGACGAGCAGTACTTC
CDR3aa: CASSSGVWSGDEQYF
v_gene: TRBV28
j_gene: TRBJ2-7
abundance: NA
d_gene: NA

CDR3nt: TGTGCCAGCAGTACGGACATGGACACTGAAGCTTTCTTT
CDR3aa: CASSTDMDTEAFF
v_gene: TRBV28
j_gene: TRBJ1-1
abundance: many
d_gene: NA

CDR3nt: TGTGCCAGCGGGTCCGGGACAGGAACCTACGAGCAGTACTTC
CDR3aa: CASGSGTGTYEQYF
v_gene: TRBV5-6
j_gene: TRBJ2-7
abundance: NA
d_gene: TRBD1

CDR3nt: TGTGCCACCAGCGGAGGGTGGGACTCCCACAATGAGCAGTTCTTC
CDR3aa: CATSGGWDSHNEQFF
v_gene: TRBV15
j_gene: TRBJ2-1
abundance: NA
d_gene: NA

CDR3nt: TGTGCCAGCAAACCGGGACAGGGTAGCGAGCAGTACTTC
CDR3aa: CASKPGQGSEQYF
v_gene: TRBV28
j_gene: TRBJ2-7
abundance: NA
d_gene: TRBD1

CDR3nt: TGCAGCGTCATGGTAATCGACAGCAAGGCCATATATTTT
CDR3aa: CSVMVIDSKAIYF
v_gene: TRBV29-1
j_gene: TRBJ1-3
abundance: many
d_gene: NA

CDR3nt: TGTGCCAGCAGCCAAGATCGGTTAGGCGGATGGGTTACGCAGTATTTT
CDR3aa: CASSQDRLGGWVTQYF
v_gene: TRBV4-2
j_gene: TRBJ2-3
abundance: NA
d_gene: NA

CDR3nt: TGTGCCAGCAGCTTATATCCCCCATTAGCGGGAGACAGAGACAATGAGCAGTTCTTC
CDR3aa: CASSLYPPLAGDRDNEQFF
v_gene: TRBV7-9
j_gene: TRBJ2-1
abundance: NA
d_gene: TRBD2

CDR3nt: TGCGCCAGCAGCCAAGGACCGGGCAAGCGGGAGCCCTCAGATACGCAGTATTTT
CDR3aa: CASSQGPGKREPSDTQYF
v_gene: TRBV4-3
j_gene: TRBJ2-3
abundance: few
d_gene: TRBD2

CDR3nt: TGTGCCAGCAGTGGCCGCGGGACCGTAAAGGCCGACGTCCTGGCTTTC
CDR3aa: CASSGRGTVKADVLAF
v_gene: TRBV28
j_gene: TRBJ2-6
abundance: NA
d_gene: NA

CDR3nt: TGTGCCAGCAGTCCCGAGGGGGACGGCATACAGCCCCAGCATTTT
CDR3aa: CASSPEGDGIQPQHF
v_gene: TRBV28
j_gene: TRBJ1-5
abundance: NA
d_gene: NA

CDR3nt: TGTGCCAGCAGGACAGGGGGACGGCCCCAGCATTTT
CDR3aa: CASRTGGRPQHF
v_gene: TRBV12-3/TRBV12-4
j_gene: TRBJ1-5
abundance: NA
d_gene: TRBD1

CDR3nt: TGTGCCAGCAGTTTTGGGGTGGTTAGGCAGTACTTC
CDR3aa: CASSFGVVRQYF
v_gene: TRBV28
j_gene: TRBJ2-7
abundance: NA
d_gene: NA

CDR3nt: TGTGCCAGCAGCCCTCCTGGAGGCAGGAACACCGGGGAGCTGTTTTTT
CDR3aa: CASSPPGGRNTGELFF
v_gene: TRBV6-6
j_gene: TRBJ2-2
abundance: few
d_gene: NA

CDR3nt: TGTGCCAGCAGTCCCCCCGTTGGTCTACGCCTTGATGAAAAACAGTTTTTT
CDR3aa: CASSPPVGLRLDEKQFF
v_gene: TRBV28
j_gene: TRBJ1-4
abundance: once
d_gene: NA

CDR3nt: TGTGCCAGCAGGGACAGGGGCTATAATTCACCCCTCCACTTT
CDR3aa: CASRDRGYNSPLHF
v_gene: TRBV27
j_gene: TRBJ1-6
abundance: NA
d_gene: TRBD1

CDR3nt: TGTGCCAGCAGTGAAAGCCTAGCGGAATTCACAGATACGCAGTATTTT
CDR3aa: CASSESLAEFTDTQYF
v_gene: TRBV25-1
j_gene: TRBJ2-3
abundance: many
d_gene: TRBD2

CDR3nt: TGTGCCAGCAGCTTAGAAAGGGACAGGGGGCGTTCAGGGGCCAACGTCCTGACTTTC
CDR3aa: CASSLERDRGRSGANVLTF
v_gene: TRBV13
j_gene: TRBJ2-6
abundance: many
d_gene: TRBD1

CDR3nt: TGTGCCAGCAGTTTATCGGTCATTCAGTACTTC
CDR3aa: CASSLSVIQYF
v_gene: TRBV28
j_gene: TRBJ2-4
abundance: many
d_gene: NA

CDR3nt: TGCAGCGTTGACAGCGGCCATGGGACAGATACGCAGTATTTT
CDR3aa: CSVDSGHGTDTQYF
v_gene: TRBV29-1
j_gene: TRBJ2-3
abundance: many
d_gene: NA

CDR3nt: TGTGCCAGCAGCTTGGTAGGCCCAGAGACCCTGTACTTC
CDR3aa: CASSLVGPETLYF
v_gene: TRBV5-3
j_gene: TRBJ2-5
abundance: once
d_gene: NA

CDR3nt: TGTGCCAGCAGTTTCGACAGGGCCGAGCAGTACTTC
CDR3aa: CASSFDRAEQYF
v_gene: TRBV28
j_gene: TRBJ2-7
abundance: NA
d_gene: TRBD1

CDR3nt: TGTGCCTGCAGCGTAGGGCCTAGCGGGGAGTACGAGCAGTACTTC
CDR3aa: CACSVGPSGEYEQYF
v_gene: TRBV9
j_gene: TRBJ2-7
abundance: NA
d_gene: TRBD2

CDR3nt: TGCAGTGCGAGGGACAGGGGGACTGGGGCCAACGTCCTGACTTTC
CDR3aa: CSARDRGTGANVLTF
v_gene: TRBV20-1
j_gene: TRBJ2-6
abundance: NA
d_gene: TRBD1

CDR3nt: TGTGCCAGCGGCCCTGGGCAGGGATACAATGAGCAGTTCTTC
CDR3aa: CASGPGQGYNEQFF
v_gene: TRBV27
j_gene: TRBJ2-1
abundance: NA
d_gene: NA